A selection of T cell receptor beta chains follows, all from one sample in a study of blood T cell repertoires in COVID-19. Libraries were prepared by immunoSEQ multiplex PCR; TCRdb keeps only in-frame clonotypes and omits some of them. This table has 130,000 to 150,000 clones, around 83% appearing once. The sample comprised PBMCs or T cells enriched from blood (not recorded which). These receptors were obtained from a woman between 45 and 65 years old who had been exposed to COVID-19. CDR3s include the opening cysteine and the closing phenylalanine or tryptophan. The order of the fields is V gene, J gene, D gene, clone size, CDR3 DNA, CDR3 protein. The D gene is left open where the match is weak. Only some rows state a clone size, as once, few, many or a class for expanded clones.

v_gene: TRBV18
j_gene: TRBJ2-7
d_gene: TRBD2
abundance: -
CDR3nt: TGTGCCAGCTCACAGATCGGGACTAGCGGGGGCAGGAGGTACGAGCAGTACTTC
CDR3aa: CASSQIGTSGGRRYEQYF

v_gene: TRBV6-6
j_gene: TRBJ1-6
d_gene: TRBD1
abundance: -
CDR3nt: TGTGCCAGCAAACAGGGGTCGAATTCACCCCTCCACTTT
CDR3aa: CASKQGSNSPLHF

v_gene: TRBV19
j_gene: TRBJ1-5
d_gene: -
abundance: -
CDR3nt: TGTGCCAGTGGAACCGGCAGGGGATTTAGCAATCAGCCCCAGCATTTT
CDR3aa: CASGTGRGFSNQPQHF

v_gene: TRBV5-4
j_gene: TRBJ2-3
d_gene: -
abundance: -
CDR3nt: TGTGCCAGCAGCACCTCTAGCGCACTGCTCACAGATACGCAGTATTTT
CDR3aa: CASSTSSALLTDTQYF

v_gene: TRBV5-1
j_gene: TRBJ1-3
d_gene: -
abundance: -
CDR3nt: TGCGCCAGCAGTATCGGGATTTTGGGGTCTGGAAACACCATATATTTT
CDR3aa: CASSIGILGSGNTIYF

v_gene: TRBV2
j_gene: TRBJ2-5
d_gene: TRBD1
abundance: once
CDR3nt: TGTGCCAGCACCGGGACAGCCCCAGGAGAGACCCAGTACTTC
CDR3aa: CASTGTAPGETQYF

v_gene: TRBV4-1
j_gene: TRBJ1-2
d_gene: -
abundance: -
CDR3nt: TGCGCCAGCAGCCAAGAGCGGCAGGGTGGCGGCTACACCTTC
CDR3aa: CASSQERQGGGYTF

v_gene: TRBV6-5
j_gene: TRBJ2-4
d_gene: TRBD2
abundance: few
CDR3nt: TGTGCCAGCAGACTAGCGGGAGGGCCTGGAAACATTCAGTACTTC
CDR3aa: CASRLAGGPGNIQYF

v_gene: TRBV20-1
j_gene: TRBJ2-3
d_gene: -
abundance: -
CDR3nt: TGCAGTGCCCCTACAGATACGCAGTATTTT
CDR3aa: CSAPTDTQYF

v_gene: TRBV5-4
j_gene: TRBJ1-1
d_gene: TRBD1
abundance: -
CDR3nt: TGTGCCAGTAACCGGGACAGGGGCTTCTCTGAAGCTTTCTTT
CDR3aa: CASNRDRGFSEAFF

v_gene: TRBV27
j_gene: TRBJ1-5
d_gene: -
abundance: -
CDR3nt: TGTGCCAGCAGTTTGAGGTTAGACCATCAGCCCCAGCATTTT
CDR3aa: CASSLRLDHQPQHF

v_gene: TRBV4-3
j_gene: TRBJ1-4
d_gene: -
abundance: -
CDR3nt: TGCGCCAGCGGATGGACAGCCTCGGGCCCTAATGAAAAACTGTTTTTT
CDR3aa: CASGWTASGPNEKLFF

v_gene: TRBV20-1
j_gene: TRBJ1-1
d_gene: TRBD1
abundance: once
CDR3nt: TGCAGTGCTAGTCAGAGTACAGGGGGACTGAACACTGAAGCTTTCTTT
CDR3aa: CSASQSTGGLNTEAFF

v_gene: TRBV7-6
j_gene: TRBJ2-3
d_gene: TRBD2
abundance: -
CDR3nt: TGTGCCAGCAGCTCGGGACTAGCGGGGCTCACAGATACGCAGTATTTT
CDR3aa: CASSSGLAGLTDTQYF

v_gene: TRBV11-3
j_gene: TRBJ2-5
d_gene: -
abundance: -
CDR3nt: TGTGCCAGCAGCTCCCGGCAGGGGGAGACCCAGTACTTC
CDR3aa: CASSSRQGETQYF

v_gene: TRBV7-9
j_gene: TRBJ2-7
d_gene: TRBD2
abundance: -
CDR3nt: TGTGCCAGCAAGCGGGAGGGCCGCGACGAGCAGTACTTC
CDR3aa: CASKREGRDEQYF

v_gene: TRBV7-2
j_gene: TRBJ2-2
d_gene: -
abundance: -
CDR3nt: TGTGCCAGCAGCCCCCGGGACTCTGGGGCCACCGGGGAGCTGTTTTTT
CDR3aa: CASSPRDSGATGELFF

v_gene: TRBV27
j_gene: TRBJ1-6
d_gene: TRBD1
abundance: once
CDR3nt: TGTGCCAGCAGGCCGGACAGGGGGCCAAATAATTCACCCCTCCACTTT
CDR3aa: CASRPDRGPNNSPLHF

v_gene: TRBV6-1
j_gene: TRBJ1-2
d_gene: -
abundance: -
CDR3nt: TGTGCCAGCAGTGAATATGGGTTGGGGGGGGAAGGCTATGGCTACACCTTC
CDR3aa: CASSEYGLGGEGYGYTF

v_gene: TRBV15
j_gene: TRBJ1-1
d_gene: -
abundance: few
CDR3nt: TGTGCCACCAGCAGAGGACAAAATAGTCCGTACACTGAAGCTTTCTTT
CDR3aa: CATSRGQNSPYTEAFF

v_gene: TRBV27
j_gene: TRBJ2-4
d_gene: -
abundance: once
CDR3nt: TGTGCCAGCAGTTCCACAGGGAAGGCCAAAAACATTCAGTACTTC
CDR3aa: CASSSTGKAKNIQYF

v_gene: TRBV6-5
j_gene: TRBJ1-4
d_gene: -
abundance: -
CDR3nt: TGTGCCAGCAGTTACGCCTCACTCGGAAAACTGTTTTTT
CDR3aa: CASSYASLGKLFF

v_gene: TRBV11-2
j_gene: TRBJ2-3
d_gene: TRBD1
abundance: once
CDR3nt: TGTGCCAGCAGCTACGGTCGTACGGGACAGATCACAGATACGCAGTATTTT
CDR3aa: CASSYGRTGQITDTQYF

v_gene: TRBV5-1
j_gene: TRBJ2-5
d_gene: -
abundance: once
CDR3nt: TGCGCCAGCAGCCTGGCGTTGTCTCAAGAGACCCAGTACTTC
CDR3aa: CASSLALSQETQYF

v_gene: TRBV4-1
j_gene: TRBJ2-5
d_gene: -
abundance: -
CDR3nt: TGCGCCAGCAGCCAAGGAGGCCCCCAAGAGACCCAGTACTTC
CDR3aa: CASSQGGPQETQYF

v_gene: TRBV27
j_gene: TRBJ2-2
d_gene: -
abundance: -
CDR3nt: TGTGCCAGCAGTTCCACTAACAGGGTCGCCGGGGAGCTGTTTTTT
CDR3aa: CASSSTNRVAGELFF

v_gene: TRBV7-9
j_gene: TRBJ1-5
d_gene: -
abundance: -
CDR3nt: TGTGCCAGCAGCGCAAGGGGCGTAGGCCACAATCAGCCCCAGCATTTT
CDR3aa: CASSARGVGHNQPQHF

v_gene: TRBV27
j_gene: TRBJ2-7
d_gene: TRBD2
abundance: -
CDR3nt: TGTGCCACCAGCACTAGCGGGACTTCCTACGAGCAGTACTTC
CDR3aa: CATSTSGTSYEQYF

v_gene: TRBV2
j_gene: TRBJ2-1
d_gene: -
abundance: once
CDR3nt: TGTGCCAGCAACGGAGGGTCCGGGGTGGCCGGGGATGAGCAGTTCTTC
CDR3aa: CASNGGSGVAGDEQFF